This T cell receptor (beta chain) was sequenced for a study of blood T cell repertoires in COVID-19. Across the study: Samples taken during acute and convalescent COVID-19 were collected in the United States, Italy and Spain. T cells, B-cell-depleted T cells, or PBMCs provided the cDNA or gDNA that served as material.

The CDR3 covers 19 residues. Looked up from germline, CDR1 is SGHTA and CDR2 is FQGNSA. V dropped 4 bases and J dropped 4; count of bases not matched to a gene: 12. Patients of the Seattle cohort, enrolled during active infection, were followed longitudinally. The assay was immunoSEQ multiplex PCR, and TCRdb's table has in-frame clones only and misses some. The sample lists 150,000 to 200,000 clones; less than 90% were seen once. The V and J genes are TRBV7-2 and TRBJ2-2; TRBD2 aligns across 13 bases. This TCR was recovered from a woman in her sixties with COVID-19, enrolled during active disease. Sequenced sample: peripheral blood. CDR3 coding DNA: TGTGCCAGCAGCTCCCCCGGACCGGGACTAGCGGGAATCACCGGGGAGCTGTTTTTT. Its protein product is CASSSPGPGLAGITGELFF.